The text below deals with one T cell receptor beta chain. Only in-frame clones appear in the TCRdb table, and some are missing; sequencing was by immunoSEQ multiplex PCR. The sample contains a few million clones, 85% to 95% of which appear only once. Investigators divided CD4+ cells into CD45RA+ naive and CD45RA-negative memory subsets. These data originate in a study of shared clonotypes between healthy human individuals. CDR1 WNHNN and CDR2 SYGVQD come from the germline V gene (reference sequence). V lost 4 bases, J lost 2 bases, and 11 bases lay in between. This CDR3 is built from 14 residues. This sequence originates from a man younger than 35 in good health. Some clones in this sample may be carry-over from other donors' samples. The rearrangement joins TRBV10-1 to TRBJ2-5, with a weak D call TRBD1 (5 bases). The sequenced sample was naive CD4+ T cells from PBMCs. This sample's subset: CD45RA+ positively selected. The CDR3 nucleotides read TGCGCCAGCAGTGCGGAACAGGCGCAAGAGACCCAGTACTTC. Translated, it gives CASSAEQAQETQYF.